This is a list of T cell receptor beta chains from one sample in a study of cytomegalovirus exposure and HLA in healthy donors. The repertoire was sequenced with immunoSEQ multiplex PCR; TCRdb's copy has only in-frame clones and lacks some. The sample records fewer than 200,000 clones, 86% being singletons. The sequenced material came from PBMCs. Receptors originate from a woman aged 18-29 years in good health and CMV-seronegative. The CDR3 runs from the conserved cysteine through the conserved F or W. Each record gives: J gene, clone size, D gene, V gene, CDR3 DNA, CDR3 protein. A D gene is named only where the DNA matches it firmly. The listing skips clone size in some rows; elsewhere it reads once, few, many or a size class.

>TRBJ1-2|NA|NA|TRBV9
TGTGCCAGCAGCGTAGACCGGACCCCCGGGGACTACACCTTC
CASSVDRTPGDYTF
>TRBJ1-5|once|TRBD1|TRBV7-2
TGTGCCAGCAGCCGGACAGGGGAGAGCAATCAGCCCCAGCATTTT
CASSRTGESNQPQHF
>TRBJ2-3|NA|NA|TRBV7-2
TGTGCCAGCAGCTTAGAGGGGGTGGGCACAGATACGCAGTATTTT
CASSLEGVGTDTQYF
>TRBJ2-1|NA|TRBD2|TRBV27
TGTGCCAGCAGTTTATCGCGCGGGAGGGCCGACAATGAGCAGTTCTTC
CASSLSRGRADNEQFF
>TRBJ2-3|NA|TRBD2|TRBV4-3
TGCGCCAGCAGCCAGTCACTAGCGGGAGGGCCTCTCACAGATACGCAGTATTTT
CASSQSLAGGPLTDTQYF
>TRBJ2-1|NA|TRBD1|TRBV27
TGTGCCAGCAGTTCCCGCGACAGGGTCCTGCTGAGCTCCTACAATGAGCAGTTCTTC
CASSSRDRVLLSSYNEQFF
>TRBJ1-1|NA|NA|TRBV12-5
TGTGCTAGTGGTTTGGAAACAATCCCGTCCCTCAGGGAAGCTTTCTTT
CASGLETIPSLREAFF
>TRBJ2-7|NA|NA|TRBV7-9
TGTGCCAGCAGCTTAGTAGCGGACGACGAGCAGTACTTC
CASSLVADDEQYF
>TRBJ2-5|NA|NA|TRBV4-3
TGCGCCAGCAGCCAAGAGCAAAGCGAGACCCAGTACTTC
CASSQEQSETQYF
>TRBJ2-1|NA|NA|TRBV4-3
TGCGCCAGCAGCACCATCTGGACTAACAATGAGCAGTTCTTC
CASSTIWTNNEQFF
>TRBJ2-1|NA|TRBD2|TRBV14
TGTGCCAGCAGCCAAGACCCGATACATACTAGCGGAGCCTACAATGAGCAGTTCTTC
CASSQDPIHTSGAYNEQFF
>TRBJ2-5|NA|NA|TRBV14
TGTGCCAGCAGCCCCTCCCCGGAGACCCAGTACTTC
CASSPSPETQYF
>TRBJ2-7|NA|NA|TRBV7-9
TGTGCCAGCAGCCCCCTTTACGGTAGCTCCTACGAGCAGTACTTC
CASSPLYGSSYEQYF
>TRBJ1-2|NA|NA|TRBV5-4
TGTGCCAGCAGCTTGGGGGGGGAGGTCAGATATGGCTACACCTTC
CASSLGGEVRYGYTF
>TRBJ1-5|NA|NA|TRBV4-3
TGCGCCAGCAGCCAAGATGAGAATCAGCCCCAGCATTTT
CASSQDENQPQHF
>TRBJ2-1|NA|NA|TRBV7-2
TGTGCCAGCAGCGAGTTTAGCGGACCCTACAATGAGCAGTTCTTC
CASSEFSGPYNEQFF
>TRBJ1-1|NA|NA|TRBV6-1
TGTGCCAGCAGACGACAAAAAGCTTTCTTT
CASRRQKAFF
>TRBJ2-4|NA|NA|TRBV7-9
TGTGCCAGCAGCCCTGCCGGGTGGGTTCAGTACTTC
CASSPAGWVQYF
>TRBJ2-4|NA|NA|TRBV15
TGTGCCACCAGCTCTCACAGGGAGGGGACCTTTATGTACTTC
CATSSHREGTFMYF
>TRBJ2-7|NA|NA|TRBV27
TGTGCCAGCAGTTTAAGACAGATGAGCTCCTACGAGCAGTACTTC
CASSLRQMSSYEQYF
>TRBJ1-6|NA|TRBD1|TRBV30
TGTGCCTGGAAGCGCGGCGGGACAGATGCTTCACCCCTCCACTTT
CAWKRGGTDASPLHF
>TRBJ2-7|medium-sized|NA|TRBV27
TGTGCCAGCAGCCCGGGGTGGGCCCCATTGGACGAGCAGTACTTC
CASSPGWAPLDEQYF
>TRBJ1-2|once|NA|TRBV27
TGTGCCAGCAGTTTAGGTGGGAGAAACTATGGCTACACCTTC
CASSLGGRNYGYTF
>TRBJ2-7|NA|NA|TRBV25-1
TGTGCCAGCAGTCGAGGAGGAGAATACGAGCAGTACTTC
CASSRGGEYEQYF
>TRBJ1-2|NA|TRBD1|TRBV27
TGTGCCAGCAGTTTGGATGGACAGGCTAACTATGGCTACACCTTC
CASSLDGQANYGYTF
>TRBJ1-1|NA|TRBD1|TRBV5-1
TGCGCCAGCAGCTTGGGACAGGGGCGCACTGAAGCTTTCTTT
CASSLGQGRTEAFF
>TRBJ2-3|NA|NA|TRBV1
TGCACCAGCAGCCGATCGAGGAAAGATACGCAGTATTTT
CTSSRSRKDTQYF
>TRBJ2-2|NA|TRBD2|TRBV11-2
TGTGCCAGCAGCTTCGAACCACTAGCGGCGAACACCGGGGAGCTGTTTTTT
CASSFEPLAANTGELFF
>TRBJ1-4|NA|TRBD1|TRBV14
TGTGCCAGCAGCCAAGATAAATGGGGACAGGGTTCCCGAGAAAAACTGTTTTTT
CASSQDKWGQGSREKLFF
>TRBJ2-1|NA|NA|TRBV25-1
TGTGCCAGCAGTGCCAGCGGAAGCTCCTACAATGAGCAGTTCTTC
CASSASGSSYNEQFF
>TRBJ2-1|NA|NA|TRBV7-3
TGTGCCAGCAGCCCCCCGGGGTACAATGAGCAGTTCTTC
CASSPPGYNEQFF
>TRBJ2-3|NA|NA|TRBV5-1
TGCGCCAGCAGCTGGGCGATGGGGGCTACAGATACGCAGTATTTT
CASSWAMGATDTQYF
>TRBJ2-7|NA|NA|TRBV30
TGTGCCTGGACCTCGGGACAATTTAACTACGAGCAGTACTTC
CAWTSGQFNYEQYF
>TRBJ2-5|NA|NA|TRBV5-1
TGCGCCAGCAGCTTGCGTCGGGAGACCCAGTACTTC
CASSLRRETQYF
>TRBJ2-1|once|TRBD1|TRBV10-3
TGTGCCATCAGCCCCGGACAGGGGGGCTCCTACAATGAGCAGTTCTTC
CAISPGQGGSYNEQFF
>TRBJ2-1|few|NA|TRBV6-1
TGTGCCAGCAGTGATATCGGGGGAACCTACAATGAGCAGTTCTTC
CASSDIGGTYNEQFF
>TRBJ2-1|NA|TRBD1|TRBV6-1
TGTGCCAGCACTGAGGGAACAGGGGGATTATCCTACAATGAGCAGTTCTTC
CASTEGTGGLSYNEQFF
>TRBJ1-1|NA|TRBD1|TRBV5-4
TGTGCCAGCAGCTTTGACCTGGGACAGGCGGAGACTGAAGCTTTCTTT
CASSFDLGQAETEAFF
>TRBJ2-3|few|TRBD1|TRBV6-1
TGTGCCAGCAGTAAACGGACAGGGGATACGCAGTATTTT
CASSKRTGDTQYF